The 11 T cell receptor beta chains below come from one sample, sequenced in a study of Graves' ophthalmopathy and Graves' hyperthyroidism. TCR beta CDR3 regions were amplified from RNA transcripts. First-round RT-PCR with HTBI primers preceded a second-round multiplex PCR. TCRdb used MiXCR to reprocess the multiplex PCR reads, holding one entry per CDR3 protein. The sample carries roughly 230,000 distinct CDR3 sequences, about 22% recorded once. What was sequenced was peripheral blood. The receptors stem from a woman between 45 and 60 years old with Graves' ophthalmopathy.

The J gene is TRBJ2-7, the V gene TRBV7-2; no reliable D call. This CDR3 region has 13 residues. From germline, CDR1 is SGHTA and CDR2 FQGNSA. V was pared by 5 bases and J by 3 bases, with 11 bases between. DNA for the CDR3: TGTGCCAGCAGCAGCCCTCACCGCTACGAGCAGTACTTC. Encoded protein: CASSSPHRYEQYF.

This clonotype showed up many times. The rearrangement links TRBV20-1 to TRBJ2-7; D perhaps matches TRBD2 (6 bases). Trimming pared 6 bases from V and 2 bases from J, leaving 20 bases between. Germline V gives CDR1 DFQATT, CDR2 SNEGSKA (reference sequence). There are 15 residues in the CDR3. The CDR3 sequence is CSAPAGTATTYEQYF. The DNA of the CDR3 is TGCAGTGCGCCTGCCGGGACTGCCACTACCTACGAGCAGTACTTC.

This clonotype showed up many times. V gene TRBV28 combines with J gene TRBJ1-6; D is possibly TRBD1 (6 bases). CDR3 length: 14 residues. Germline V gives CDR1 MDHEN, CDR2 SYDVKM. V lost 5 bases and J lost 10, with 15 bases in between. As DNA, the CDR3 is TGTGCCAGCAGTGCTCCGGGACAACGCTCACCCCTCCACTTT. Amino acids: CASSAPGQRSPLHF.

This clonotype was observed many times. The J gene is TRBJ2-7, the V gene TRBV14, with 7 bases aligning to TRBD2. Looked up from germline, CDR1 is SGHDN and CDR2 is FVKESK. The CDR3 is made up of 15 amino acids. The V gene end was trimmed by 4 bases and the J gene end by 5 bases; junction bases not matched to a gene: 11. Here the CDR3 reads CASSRFREAGHEQYF. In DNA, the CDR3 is TGTGCCAGCAGCCGTTTCCGGGAGGCGGGTCACGAGCAGTACTTC. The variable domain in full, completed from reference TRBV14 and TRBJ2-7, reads EAGVTQFPSHSVIEKGQTVTLRCDPISGHDNLYWYRRVMGKEIKFLLHFVKESKQDESGMPNNRFLAERTGGTYSTLKVQPAELEDSGVYFCASSRFREAGHEQYFGPGTRLTVT.

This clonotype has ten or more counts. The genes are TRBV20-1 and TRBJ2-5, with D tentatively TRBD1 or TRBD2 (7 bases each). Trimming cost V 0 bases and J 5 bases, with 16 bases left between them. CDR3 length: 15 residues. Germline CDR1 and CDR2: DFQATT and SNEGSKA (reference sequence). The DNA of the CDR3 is TGCAGTGCTAGAGATCTCGGCAGGGGGGGGGAGACCCAGTACTTC. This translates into CSARDLGRGGETQYF.

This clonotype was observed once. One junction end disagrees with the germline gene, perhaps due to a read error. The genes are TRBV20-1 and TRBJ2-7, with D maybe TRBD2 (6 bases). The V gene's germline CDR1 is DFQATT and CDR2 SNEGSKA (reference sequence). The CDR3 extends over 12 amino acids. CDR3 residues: CSPLVGGVGQCF. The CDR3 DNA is TGCAGCCCCCTCGTCGGCGGGGTAGGGCAGTGCTTC.

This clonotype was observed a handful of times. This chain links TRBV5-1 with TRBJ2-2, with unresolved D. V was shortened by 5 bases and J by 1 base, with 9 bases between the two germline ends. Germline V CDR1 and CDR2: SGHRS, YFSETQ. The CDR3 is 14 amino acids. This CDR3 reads CASSWGKNTGELFF. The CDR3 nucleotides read TGCGCCAGCAGTTGGGGAAAGAACACCGGGGAGCTGTTTTTT.

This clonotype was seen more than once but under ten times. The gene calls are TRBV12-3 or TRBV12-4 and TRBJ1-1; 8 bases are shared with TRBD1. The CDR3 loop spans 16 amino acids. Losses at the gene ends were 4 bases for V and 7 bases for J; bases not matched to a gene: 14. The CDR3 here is CASSSTSGTGGNEAFF. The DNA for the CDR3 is TGTGCCAGCAGTTCTACTTCCGGGACAGGAGGAAATGAAGCTTTCTTT.

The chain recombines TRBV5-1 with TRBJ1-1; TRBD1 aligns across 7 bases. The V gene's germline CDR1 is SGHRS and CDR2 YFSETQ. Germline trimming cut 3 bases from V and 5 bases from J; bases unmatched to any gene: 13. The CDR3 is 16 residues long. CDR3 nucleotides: TGCGCCAGCAGCTCCCTTACCAAGGGGGCCGCTACTGAAGCTTTCTTT. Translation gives CASSSLTKGAATEAFF.

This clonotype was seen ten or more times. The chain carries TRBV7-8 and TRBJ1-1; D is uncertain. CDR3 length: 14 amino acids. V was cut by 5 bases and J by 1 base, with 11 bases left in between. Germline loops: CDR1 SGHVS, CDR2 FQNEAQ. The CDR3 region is CASSRRVGNTEAFF. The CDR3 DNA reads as TGTGCCAGCAGCCGGCGGGTGGGGAACACTGAAGCTTTCTTT.

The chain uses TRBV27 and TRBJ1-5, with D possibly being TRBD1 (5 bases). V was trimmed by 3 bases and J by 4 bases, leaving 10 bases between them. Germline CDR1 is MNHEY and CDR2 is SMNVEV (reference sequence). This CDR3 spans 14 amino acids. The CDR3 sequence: CASSLRGPNQPQHF. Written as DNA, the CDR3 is TGTGCCAGCAGTTTGAGGGGACCAAATCAGCCCCAGCATTTT.